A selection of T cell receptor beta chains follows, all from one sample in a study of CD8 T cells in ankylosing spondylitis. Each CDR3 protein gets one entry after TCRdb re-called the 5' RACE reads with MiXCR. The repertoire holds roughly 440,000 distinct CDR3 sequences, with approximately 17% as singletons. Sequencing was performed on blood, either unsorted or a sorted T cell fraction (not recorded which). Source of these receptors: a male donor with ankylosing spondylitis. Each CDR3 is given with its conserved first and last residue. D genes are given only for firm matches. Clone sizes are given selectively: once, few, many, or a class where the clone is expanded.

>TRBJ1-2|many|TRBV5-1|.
TGCGCCAGCAGCTCGGACCCTACTCTTGGCTACACCTTC
CASSSDPTLGYTF
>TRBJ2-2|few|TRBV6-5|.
TGTGCCAGCAGTTACTCTCCCGGACAGAGAAACACCGGGGAGCTGTTTTTT
CASSYSPGQRNTGELFF
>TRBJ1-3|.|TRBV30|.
TGTGCCTGGCAGGGTTCTGGAAACACCATATATTTT
CAWQGSGNTIYF
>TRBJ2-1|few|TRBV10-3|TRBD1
TGTGCCATCAGTGACGAGACAGGGGATGAGCAGTTCTTC
CAISDETGDEQFF
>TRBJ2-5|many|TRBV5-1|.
TGCGCCAGCAGCTTGGAAGGCAGGGGAGGCCAAGAGACCCAGTACTTC
CASSLEGRGGQETQYF
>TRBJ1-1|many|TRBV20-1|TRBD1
TGCAGCGCCGGACAGGGAGGCACTGAAGCTTTCTTT
CSAGQGGTEAFF
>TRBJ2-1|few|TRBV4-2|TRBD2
TGTGCCAGCAGGGAGCAAGGTGGACTAGCCATCAATGAGCAGTTCTTC
CASREQGGLAINEQFF
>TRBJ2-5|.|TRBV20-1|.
TGCAGTGGAGGAACTACCGGGGGACTTAGGGAGACCCAGTACTTC
CSGGTTGGLRETQYF
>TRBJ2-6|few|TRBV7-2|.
TGTGCCAGCAGCTTAGCTTTGCCGACAGGAAACTCTGGGGCCAACGTCCTGACTTTC
CASSLALPTGNSGANVLTF
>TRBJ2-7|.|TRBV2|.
TGTGCCAGCAGTCCACAGCGTTACGAGCAGTACTTC
CASSPQRYEQYF
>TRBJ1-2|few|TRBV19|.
TGTGCCAGTACCGACGGCTATGGCTACACCTTC
CASTDGYGYTF
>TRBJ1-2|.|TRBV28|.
TGTGCCAGCAGTTTGGAGTCGGCGGCAGGGAAATATGGCTACACCTTC
CASSLESAAGKYGYTF
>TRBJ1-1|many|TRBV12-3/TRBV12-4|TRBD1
TGTGCCAGCATCTCGGGACAGGGAATTGAAGCTTTCTTT
CASISGQGIEAFF
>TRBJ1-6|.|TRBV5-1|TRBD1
TGCGCCAGCAGCCAAGGGACAGGGTCGGATTCACCCCTCCACTTT
CASSQGTGSDSPLHF
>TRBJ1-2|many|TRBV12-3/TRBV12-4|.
TGTGCCAGCAGTTTATCCGGGGCCTATGGCTACACCTTC
CASSLSGAYGYTF
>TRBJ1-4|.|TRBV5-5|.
TGTGCCAGCAGCTTGATTACCCCGGGAGAAAAACTGTTTTTT
CASSLITPGEKLFF
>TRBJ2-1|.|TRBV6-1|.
TGTGCCAGCGGAGAGGGACCTAGGCCCTACAATGAGCAGTTCTTC
CASGEGPRPYNEQFF
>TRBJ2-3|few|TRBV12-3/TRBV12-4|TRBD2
TGTGCCAGCAGTGTTGGGACTAGCGGTAGCACAGATACGCAGTATTTT
CASSVGTSGSTDTQYF
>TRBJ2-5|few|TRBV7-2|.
TGTGCCAGCAGCTTAGAGGCAGGGGGGGGAGAGACCCAGTACTTC
CASSLEAGGGETQYF
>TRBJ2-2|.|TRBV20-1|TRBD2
TGCAGTGCTATGACTAGCGGGGTCACCGGGGAGCTGTTTTTT
CSAMTSGVTGELFF
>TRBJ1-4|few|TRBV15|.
TGTGCCACCAGCAGAGGTCCCTCCGGCGGTGAAAAACTGTTTTTT
CATSRGPSGGEKLFF
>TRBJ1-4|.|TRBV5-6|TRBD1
TGTGCCAGCAGCTTGGTTGCGGACAGGAGAAATGAAAAACTGTTTTTT
CASSLVADRRNEKLFF
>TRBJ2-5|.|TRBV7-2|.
TGTGCCAGCAGCTTAGCTCGGGAATTCGAGACCCAGTACTTC
CASSLAREFETQYF
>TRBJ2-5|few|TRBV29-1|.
TGCAGCGTTTCCAGGGACCAAGAGACCCAGTACTTC
CSVSRDQETQYF
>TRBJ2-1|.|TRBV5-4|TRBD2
TGTGCCAGCAGCTTGGTTTTTAGCGGGAGATATGACAATGAGCAGTTCTTC
CASSLVFSGRYDNEQFF
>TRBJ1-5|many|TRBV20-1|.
TGCAGTGCCCGGCCAGGTGGAGGCAATCAGCCCCAGCATTTT
CSARPGGGNQPQHF
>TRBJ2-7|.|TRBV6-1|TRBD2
TGTGCCAGCAGTGAACAGGCGGGAGGGCCAGGCGAGCAGTACTTC
CASSEQAGGPGEQYF
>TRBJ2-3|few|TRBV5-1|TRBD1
TGCGCCAGCAGCTCGGGTAGTGCAGGGGGATCAGATACGCAGTATTTT
CASSSGSAGGSDTQYF
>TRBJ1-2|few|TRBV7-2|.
TGTGCCAGCAGCAGGCGTCCGGGGGGGAGGGGCGACTATGGCTACACCTTC
CASSRRPGGRGDYGYTF
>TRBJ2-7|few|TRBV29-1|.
TGCAGCGTTGCTAGGGGGACTTCCTACGAGCAGTACTTC
CSVARGTSYEQYF
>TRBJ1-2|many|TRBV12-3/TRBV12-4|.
TGTGCCAGCAGCTTGACAGAAACTAATGGCTACACCTTC
CASSLTETNGYTF
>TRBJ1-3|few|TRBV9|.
TGTGCCAGCAGCACGTTGGACAGCCAGCTATCTGGAAACACCATATATTTT
CASSTLDSQLSGNTIYF
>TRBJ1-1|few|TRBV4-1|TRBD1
TGCGCCAGCAGCCCCGGTTTGGCGCAGGGGGCTTACGGTAGAGCTTTCTTT
CASSPGLAQGAYGRAFF
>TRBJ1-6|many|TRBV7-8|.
TGTGCCAGCAGCTTAGGAACAGGGAATAATTCACCCCTCCACTTT
CASSLGTGNNSPLHF
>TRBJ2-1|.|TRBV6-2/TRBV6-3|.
TGTGCCAGCAGTTCCAACTTCCTAGCATGGAGTAATGAGCAGTTCTTC
CASSSNFLAWSNEQFF
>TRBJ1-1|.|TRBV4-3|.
TGCGCCAGCAGCCAAGCCGCTACGGGGGGAGGCACTGAAGCTTTCTTT
CASSQAATGGGTEAFF
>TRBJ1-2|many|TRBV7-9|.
TGTGCCAGCAGCTTAGAGGACCGACGAGGAGGCTACACCTTC
CASSLEDRRGGYTF
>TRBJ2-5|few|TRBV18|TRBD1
TGTGCCAGCTCACCACTCGGACAGGGGAGAGAGACCCAGTACTTC
CASSPLGQGRETQYF
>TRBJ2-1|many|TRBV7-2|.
TGTGCCAGCAGCTTACAGGGAGTTCACAATGAGCAGTTCTTC
CASSLQGVHNEQFF
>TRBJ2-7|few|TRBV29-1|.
TGCAGCGTTGTTTGGCAGGCCGCCTACGAGCAGTACTTC
CSVVWQAAYEQYF
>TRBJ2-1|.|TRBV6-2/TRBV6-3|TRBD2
TGTGCCAGTACTAGCGGGAGTAGGGGGAATGAGCAGTTCTTC
CASTSGSRGNEQFF
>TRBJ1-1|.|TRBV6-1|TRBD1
TGTGCCAGCAGTCGAGGGGGCAGCTTGAACACTGAAGCTTTCTTT
CASSRGGSLNTEAFF
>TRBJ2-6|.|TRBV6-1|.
TGTGCCAGCAGTCCGATCGGATGGGAACCCGCTGGGGCCAACGTCCTGACTTTC
CASSPIGWEPAGANVLTF
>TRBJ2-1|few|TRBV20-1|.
TGCAGTGCTAGTGCCGGGGAGGTAAGGTCCTACAATGAGCAGTTCTTC
CSASAGEVRSYNEQFF
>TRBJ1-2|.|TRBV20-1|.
TGCAGTGCTGATGACGGGACTCGAGTAAACTATGGCTACACCTTC
CSADDGTRVNYGYTF
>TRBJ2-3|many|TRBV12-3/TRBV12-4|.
TGTGCCAGCAGTCGGACAAAAGATACGCAGTATTTT
CASSRTKDTQYF
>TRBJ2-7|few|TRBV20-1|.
TGCAGTGCACTTTCTTACGAGCAGTACTTC
CSALSYEQYF
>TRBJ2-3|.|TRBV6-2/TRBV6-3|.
TGTGCCAGCAGTCGGGTTTTGGATACGCAGTATTTT
CASSRVLDTQYF
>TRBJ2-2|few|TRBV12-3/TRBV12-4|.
TGTGCCAGCAGTCCCCGACGGGTCACCGGGGAGCTGTTTTTT
CASSPRRVTGELFF
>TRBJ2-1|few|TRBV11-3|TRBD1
TGTGCCAGCAGACCAAACAGGGGCCAGGGCCCCAACAATGAGCAGTTCTTC
CASRPNRGQGPNNEQFF
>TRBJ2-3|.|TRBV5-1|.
TGCGCCAGCAGCTTCCGTCCAGATACGCAGTATTTT
CASSFRPDTQYF
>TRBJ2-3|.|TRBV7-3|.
TGTGCCAGCAGCTTATTCCCGGGAAAGGCAGATACGCAGTATTTT
CASSLFPGKADTQYF
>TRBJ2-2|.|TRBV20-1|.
TGCAGTGCTAGACCAGGACAAACGAACACCGGGGAGCTGTTTTTT
CSARPGQTNTGELFF
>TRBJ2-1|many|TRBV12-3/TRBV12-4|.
TGTGCCAGCAGTCCGACCGGCGGGGCTTACAATGAGCAGTTCTTC
CASSPTGGAYNEQFF
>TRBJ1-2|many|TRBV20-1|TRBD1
TGCAGTGTTAAGACAGGGAACTATGGCTACACCTTC
CSVKTGNYGYTF
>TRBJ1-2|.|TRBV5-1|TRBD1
TGCGCCAGCAGCTCGGGACAGGGGGTAGATGGCTACACCTTC
CASSSGQGVDGYTF
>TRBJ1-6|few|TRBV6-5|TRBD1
TGTGCCAGCAGTTACTCGGGACAGGGTGGATCACCCCTCCACTTT
CASSYSGQGGSPLHF
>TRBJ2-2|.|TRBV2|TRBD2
TGTGCCAGCTCCCAGCGGGGGGGGAACACCGGGGAGCTGTTTTTT
CASSQRGGNTGELFF
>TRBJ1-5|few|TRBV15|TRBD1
TGTGCCACCAGCATGACCACAGGGGCCGGGCGACAGCCCCAGCATTTT
CATSMTTGAGRQPQHF